The clone carrying this TCR beta chain was seen a single time. What it binds is unknown. The same CDR3 is also encoded by other DNA sequences in this sample. CD45RO-negative cells were positively selected for CCR7, leaving out terminally differentiated effector memory CD45RA+ cells. This sample is part of a study of shared clonotypes between healthy human individuals. Only in-frame clones appear in the TCRdb table, and some are missing; sequencing was by immunoSEQ multiplex PCR. The sample lists over 750,000 clones; around 96% were seen once. Study-wide points: Clonotype sharing across several donors was observed for around 5% of naive CD4 clonotypes. Non-shared clonotypes displayed generation probabilities falling below those of clonotypes present in all four donors. It was the few donors that limited the genetic and exposure-history diversity represented.

The V gene's germline CDR1 is SGHAT and CDR2 FQNNGV. Trimming shortened V by 1 base and J by 0 bases, and 7 bases separated the two germline ends. The CDR3 sequence is 14 residues long. The specimen sequenced was naive CD8+ T cells sorted from blood. The V and J genes are TRBV11-2 and TRBJ2-7; D may correspond to TRBD1 or TRBD2 (5 bases each). This clonotype was sampled from a man aged 30 to 39 in good health. This CDR3 reads CASSLGGSSYEQYF. The CDR3 DNA reads TGTGCCAGCAGCTTAGGGGGGAGCTCCTACGAGCAGTACTTC.